This note documents a single TCR beta chain sequence. Its matching antigen is unknown. J lost 9 bases, V lost 2 bases, and 12 bases had no gene match. This CDR3 spans 16 amino acids. CDR1 and CDR2 from the germline V gene are SGHRS and YFSETQ. The record originates from a study of blood T cells in healthy people across ages. Overall study findings and caveats: As age increased, TCR beta diversity per million T cells fell in a roughly linear fashion.

Using a J-beta primer mix together with a sample-barcoded 5' primer, a second PCR was run for roughly 6 to 11 cycles. TCRdb redid the calling of the 5' RACE reads with MiXCR, one entry per CDR3 protein. The repertoire holds just over 1 million distinct CDR3 sequences, with 40% to 45% as singletons. The source of this sequence is a woman aged 55-69 years in good health. The rearrangement joins TRBV5-1 to TRBJ2-1; the match to TRBD2 covers 9 bases. The sequencing sample was made of blood. Here the CDR3 DNA reads TGCGCCAGCAGCTTCCGTAGCGGGAGCGGGTCCGGTGAGCAGTTCTTC. This codes for CASSFRSGSGSGEQFF. Filled out from reference TRBV5-1 and TRBJ2-1, the complete variable domain reads KAGVTQTPRYLIKTRGQQVTLSCSPISGHRSVSWYQQTPGQGLQFLFEYFSETQRNKGNFPGRFSGRQFSNSRSEMNVSTLELGDSALYLCASSFRSGSGSGEQFFGPGTRLTVL.